The next 22 T cell receptor beta chains were all read from a single sample in a study of T cell clonality in common variable immunodeficiency. Sequenced by immunoSEQ multiplex PCR; TCRdb stores in-frame clones only, minus some. The repertoire has around 45,000 clones, none seen only once; the ten largest take 2.5% to 3%. Sequences were obtained from peripheral blood mononuclear cells. These TCRs come from a person between 18 and 75 years old in good health.

This clone has a count of ten or more. Read data end 3 residues before the CDR3 end; the end is taken from the germline J gene. The V and J genes are TRBV4-2 and TRBJ1-3; no reliable D call. Trimming left V 0 bases short and J 0 bases short, with 6 bases between. Germline V gene lookup returns CDR1 LGHNA and CDR2 YNFKEQ. The CDR3 extends over 15 amino acids. The part of the CDR3 DNA that was read is TGTGCCAGCAGCCAAGATACCGGCTCTGGAAACACC. Translating it yields CASSQDTGSGNT. The CDR3 as a whole reads CASSQDTGSGNTIYF.

Many counts were recorded for this clone. The read halts 3 residues ahead of the CDR3 end, with the missing end drawn from the germline J gene. The chain uses TRBV20-1 and TRBJ2-1; 10 nucleotides match TRBD2. CDR1 is DFQATT and CDR2 is SNEGSKA in the germline V gene (reference sequence). Trimming cost V 2 bases and J 1 base; bases outside gene matches: 5. The CDR3 extends over 16 amino acids. The CDR3: CSARQAGGISYNEQFF. The part of the CDR3 DNA that was read is TGCAGTGCTAGACAAGCGGGAGGGATATCCTACAATGAG.

Ten or more counts support this clone. The CDR3 is cut off 3 residues early in the read; its end comes from the germline J gene. This chain joins TRBV2 and TRBJ1-1; D gene ambiguous. V lost 6 bases, J lost 5 bases, and 13 bases lay in between. The V gene's germline CDR1 is SNHLY and CDR2 FYNNEI. The CDR3 length is 13 residues. The CDR3 sequence is CASSGERKTEAFF. CDR3 bases read: TGTGCCAGCAGCGGGGAAAGGAAGACTGAA.

This clone was counted between two and nine times. The junction and the germline gene differ at one end; a read error may be behind it. The sequence runs out 3 residues before the end of the CDR3; the remainder is reconstructed from the germline J gene. Other DNA sequences from this sample encode an identical CDR3 as well. The V call is TRBV18, the J call TRBJ1-3, with a possible D match to TRBD1 (6 bases). Germline V gene sequence: CDR1 KGHSH, CDR2 LQKENI. The length of the CDR3 is 15 residues. The CDR3 DNA, read in part, is TGTGCCAGCTCACGGACAGATCCCTCTGGAAACACA. Amino acid sequence: CASSRTDPSGNT. In full, the CDR3 reads CASSRTDPSGNTIYF.

This clone was seen repeatedly, ten times or more. Read data end 3 residues before the CDR3 end; the end is taken from the germline J gene. The rearrangement uses TRBV12-3 or TRBV12-4 and TRBJ2-2; tentatively, D is TRBD2 (5 bases). The CDR3 covers 15 residues. V was trimmed by 6 bases and J by 5 bases, leaving 16 bases between them. The sequenced part of the CDR3 DNA is TGTGCCAGCAGAGGGCTAGCAGAGCGGACCGGGGAG. The encoded protein is CASRGLAERTGE. The complete CDR3 protein is CASRGLAERTGELFF.

This clone showed up many times. With the read ending 3 residues before the CDR3 end, the germline J gene is used to fill in that end. The chain links TRBV4-1 to TRBJ2-3; TRBD1 matches 10 bases. V was clipped by 3 bases and J by 2 bases; unmatched bases: 11. Per germline, CDR1 MGHRA and CDR2 YSYEKL. This CDR3 is built from 18 residues. The CDR3 is CASSQGQGRWENTDTQYF. The CDR3 DNA, read in part, is TGCGCCAGCAGCCAGGGACAGGGGAGGTGGGAGAACACAGATACG.

This clone was recorded many times. The read ends 3 residues early relative to the CDR3; the germline J gene fills the gap. This chain links TRBV12-3 or TRBV12-4 with TRBJ1-2; 7 nucleotides align to TRBD1. The CDR3 is 15 amino acids. V was clipped by 3 bases and J by 6 bases; unmatched bases: 10. Incomplete CDR3 DNA: TGTGCCAGCAGTTTCGGTGGGGCAGGGGGGAATGGC. This gives the protein CASSFGGAGGNG. The whole CDR3 sequence is CASSFGGAGGNGYTF.

This clone has ten or more counts. The CDR3 reads CASSLRASSGLAGELFF. The part of the CDR3 DNA that was read is TGCGCCAGCAGCTTGAGAGCTAGCTCGGGTTTGGCCGGGGAG. This chain links TRBV5-1 with TRBJ2-2; tentatively, D is TRBD2 (5 bases). The DNA ends 3 residues before the CDR3 does, and the rest of the CDR3 is filled in from the germline J gene. CDR1 and CDR2 (germline): SGHRS, YFSETQ. There are 17 residues in the CDR3. V was clipped by 1 base and J by 6 bases, with 19 bases between them.

This clone was picked up many times. Read data end 3 residues before the CDR3 end; the end is taken from the germline J gene. The rearrangement links TRBV29-1 to TRBJ1-4; D may be TRBD1 (6 bases). The V end was cut by 1 base, the J end by 6 bases, with 18 bases between. Germline V gene data show CDR1 as SQVTM and CDR2 as ANQGSEA. The CDR3 sequence is 16 residues long. The CDR3 bases that were read are TGCAGCGTTGAAGTGATACAGGGCAAGTGGGATGAAAAA. Its protein product is CSVEVIQGKWDEK. The CDR3 as a whole reads CSVEVIQGKWDEKLFF.

This clone was counted a few times. The DNA ends 3 residues before the CDR3 does, and the rest of the CDR3 is filled in from the germline J gene. V usage is TRBV7-9 and J usage is TRBJ2-2; weak D call: TRBD1 (6 bases). Germline assignment: CDR1 SEHNR and CDR2 FQNEAQ (reference sequence). This CDR3 is 12 amino acids long. The sequenced CDR3 bases are TGTGCCAGCAGCTTCTCACAGGGCGGG. Its translation: CASSFSQGG. In full, the CDR3 is CASSFSQGGLFF.

This clone was recorded many times. Coverage ceases 3 residues before the CDR3 finishes, and the germline J gene fills in the end. The rearrangement links TRBV19 to TRBJ1-2; a possible D gene is TRBD1 (6 bases). V was shortened by 5 bases and J by 1 base, with 8 bases between the two germline ends. The CDR3 contains 13 residues. Looked up from germline, CDR1 is LNHDA and CDR2 is SQIVND (reference sequence). The sequenced part of the CDR3 DNA is TGTGCCAGTAGTCTGGACAGTAACTATGGC. Translation gives CASSLDSNYG. From start to end, the CDR3 is CASSLDSNYGYTF.

This clone rates as medium-sized. The read ends 3 residues before the CDR3 terminus; that terminus is restored from the germline J gene. The V and J genes are TRBV30 and TRBJ1-1, with D possibly matching TRBD1 (5 bases). The germline V gene encodes CDR1 GTSNPN and CDR2 SVGIG (reference sequence). The ends were cut back, 3 bases at V and 4 bases at J, with 21 bases in the middle. The CDR3 spans 16 residues. The sequenced part of the CDR3 DNA is TGTGCCTGGAGCTTTAAGGGGCAGTTGGGGGGCACTGAA. Translated, it gives CAWSFKGQLGGTE. The entire CDR3 reads CAWSFKGQLGGTEAFF.

This clone was seen ten or more times. The CDR3 end falls 3 residues outside the read, so it is completed with the germline J gene. The chain uses TRBV14 and TRBJ1-6; D uncertain. The CDR3 loop spans 15 amino acids. V was cut by 4 bases and J by 0 bases, with 7 bases left in between. Germline CDR1 reads SGHDN; CDR2 reads FVKESK. The sequenced CDR3 bases are TGTGCCAGCAGCCTCAGGAGCTCCTATAATTCACCC. This translates into CASSLRSSYNSP. The CDR3 reads in full as CASSLRSSYNSPLHF.

The table lists this clone with many counts. The read is 3 residues too short to cover the CDR3 end, so that end is filled in from the germline J gene. This rearrangement joins TRBV11-2 to TRBJ2-4; D not certain. The V and J ends lost 0 bases and 1 base respectively, with 7 bases between them. Germline CDR1 and CDR2: SGHAT and FQNNGV. The CDR3 length is 15 residues. CDR3 bases read: TGTGCCAGCAGCTTAGACAGGTGGGCCAAAAACATT. It yields the protein CASSLDRWAKNI. The CDR3 in its entirety is CASSLDRWAKNIQYF. The full variable domain, its missing parts supplied by reference TRBV11-2 and TRBJ2-4, is EAGVAQSPRYKIIEKRQSVAFWCNPISGHATLYWYQQILGQGPKLLIQFQNNGVVDDSQLPKDRFSAERLKGVDSTLKIQPAKLEDSAVYLCASSLDRWAKNIQYFGAGTRLSVL.

This clone was found many times. Sequencing ends 3 residues short of the CDR3 end; the germline J gene provides the rest. This chain uses TRBV30 with TRBJ1-1; D remains unclear. CDR1 is GTSNPN and CDR2 is SVGIG in the germline V gene (reference sequence). This CDR3 is built from 13 residues. Trimming took 0 bases from V and 4 from J, leaving 9 bases between them. CDR3 DNA, as far as it was read: TGTGCCTGGAGTGTCGTCCGTAGCACTGAA. Amino acids: CAWSVVRSTE. The full CDR3 is CAWSVVRSTEAFF.

The sample holds many counts of this clone. This same CDR3 is encoded by further DNA sequences in the sample. The sequenced CDR3 bases are TGTGCCAGTAGTATGGGCTTCGCC. Translated, it gives CASSMGFA. The whole CDR3 is CASSMGFAIYF. The chain joins TRBV19 to TRBJ1-3; D unclear. Read sequence stops 3 residues before the CDR3 end, and the germline J gene provides the missing end. CDR3 length: 11 amino acids. Germline V gene sequence: CDR1 LNHDA, CDR2 SQIVND (reference sequence).

There are many counts of this clone. The CDR3 end is not reached by the read, which stops 3 residues before it; the germline J gene fills it in. The gene calls are TRBV20-1 and TRBJ2-1, with D unclear. CDR1 and CDR2 from the germline V gene are DFQATT and SNEGSKA (reference sequence). The CDR3 covers 15 residues. Trimming left V 3 bases short and J 2 bases short, with 14 bases between. The DNA read from the CDR3 is TGCAGTGCTAGCCCAGTTGATACCCCCTACAATGAG. The encoded protein is CSASPVDTPYNE. Given in full, the CDR3 is CSASPVDTPYNEQFF.

The table lists this clone with many counts. The read terminates 3 residues ahead of where the CDR3 ends, so the germline J gene completes it. This sequence joins TRBV18 and TRBJ2-7; D assignment may be TRBD1 or TRBD2 (6 bases each). The CDR3 covers 14 residues. CDR1 KGHSH and CDR2 LQKENI come from the germline V gene. With 3 bases removed from V and 5 bases from J, the gap between germline ends came to 14 bases. The DNA read from the CDR3 is TGTGCCAGCTCACCCACTCCAGGGGAGGACGAG. Its translation is CASSPTPGEDE. The whole CDR3 sequence is CASSPTPGEDEQYF.

This clone showed up many times. Read sequence stops 3 residues before the CDR3 end, and the germline J gene provides the missing end. This chain links TRBV7-8 with TRBJ2-1, with 11 nucleotides matching TRBD2. After removal of 5 bases from V and 7 bases from J, the junction contained 10 bases not matched to a gene. CDR3 length: 16 residues. The germline V gene encodes CDR1 SGHVS and CDR2 FQNEAQ. CDR3 region: CASSRPTSGVGNEQFF. The CDR3 DNA, read in part, is TGTGCCAGCAGCCGACCGACTAGCGGGGTCGGAAATGAG.

This clone was recorded many times. The CDR3 is cut off 3 residues early in the read; its end comes from the germline J gene. This chain connects TRBV7-9 to TRBJ2-2; D gene unclear. Trimming left V 5 bases short and J 0 bases short, with 7 bases between. Germline V gives CDR1 SEHNR, CDR2 FQNEAQ (reference sequence). This CDR3 contains 14 residues. CDR3 DNA (partial): TGTGCCAGCAGCCCCAGGACGAACACCGGGGAG. This translates into CASSPRTNTGE. The entire CDR3 sequence reads CASSPRTNTGELFF.

This clone was found many times. The read is 3 residues too short to cover the CDR3 end, so that end is filled in from the germline J gene. V gene TRBV5-4 combines with J gene TRBJ2-7; 12 bases match TRBD2. The CDR3 has 15 residues. Germline V gene lookup returns CDR1 SGHNT and CDR2 YYREEE (reference sequence). Losses at the gene ends were 0 bases for V and 6 bases for J; bases not matched to a gene: 4. The covered CDR3 bases are TGTGCCAGCAGCTTGGGACTAGCGGGAGACCCCGAG. It specifies CASSLGLAGDPE. The entire CDR3 sequence reads CASSLGLAGDPEQYF.

This clone was counted many times. The read halts 3 residues ahead of the CDR3 end, with the missing end drawn from the germline J gene. The chain combines TRBV19 with TRBJ2-3; 9 nucleotides agree with TRBD1. Germline V CDR1 and CDR2: LNHDA, SQIVND (reference sequence). This CDR3 contains 15 residues. The V gene end was trimmed by 6 bases and the J gene end by 2 bases; junction bases not matched to a gene: 6. The part of the CDR3 DNA that was read is TGTGCCAGTAGCCAACAGGGGGCCCTCACAGATACG. It specifies CASSQQGALTDT. From start to end, the CDR3 is CASSQQGALTDTQYF.